The table lists the clone carrying this TCR beta chain with a few counts. Its cognate antigen is unknown. These data originate in a study of cytomegalovirus exposure and HLA in healthy donors. Regarding the study as a whole: As a later analysis showed, a missense DCLRE1C variant was linked to trimming of TCR beta V- and J-genes.

Per germline, CDR1 MNHEY and CDR2 SVGAGI. This CDR3 is built from 14 residues. The germline V and J ends were trimmed by 10 bases and 8 bases, with 20 bases remaining between them. The PCR ran on 60 Vbeta and 13 Jbeta primers. The table came from immunoSEQ multiplex PCR; TCRdb's copy has only in-frame clones and leaves some out. The sample lists about 140,000 clones, approximately 80% occurring once. The chain has TRBV6-5 and TRBJ1-4; tentatively, D is TRBD1 (6 bases). The sequencing input was PBMCs. This TCR derives from a woman aged 40 to 50 in good health and CMV-seronegative. The CDR3 DNA is TGTGCCACTACGAAGAGACAGGAGTACGAAAAACTGTTTTTT. This translates into CATTKRQEYEKLFF.